This T cell receptor (beta chain) originates from a study of blood T cell repertoires in COVID-19. In the study overall: Whether acute or convalescent, the COVID-19 samples came from the United States, Italy and Spain.

Germline-derived CDR1 and CDR2 are LGHNT and FRNRAP. V gave up 7 bases and J gave up 5 bases, with 24 bases separating them. The length of the CDR3 is 16 residues. The table came from immunoSEQ multiplex PCR; TCRdb's copy has only in-frame clones and leaves some out. Seen here are 200,000 to 250,000 clones, around nine tenths observed once, and the top ten hold about 1.3%. The clonotype comes from a man aged 80 or over with acute or convalescent COVID-19. The sequencing sample was made of peripheral blood. The chain recombines TRBV12-5 with TRBJ2-7; D might be TRBD1 (7 bases). The CDR3 coding sequence is TGTGCTAGTGCCCGAGCCGAAGACAGGGAGGTCCACGAGCAGTACTTC. Protein product: CASARAEDREVHEQYF.